This TCR beta chain was documented in a study of blood T cell repertoires in COVID-19. V shed 2 bases, J shed 2 bases, and the junction held 6 bases outside the gene matches. Germline V CDR1 and CDR2: SGHTA, FQGTGA. The CDR3 is 17 amino acids. TCRdb's table, derived via immunoSEQ multiplex PCR, lists solely in-frame clones and lacks some. The repertoire holds approximately 94,000 clones, with 80% to 95% as singletons. The sequencing sample was made of peripheral blood. The TCR originated in a woman aged 50 to 65 in a cohort sampled during active COVID-19. The chain uses TRBV7-3 and TRBJ2-1; TRBD2 aligns across 10 bases. The CDR3 is CASSLVERGGPYNEQFF. The CDR3 region has the DNA TGTGCCAGCAGCTTAGTGGAGCGGGGGGGCCCCTACAATGAGCAGTTCTTC. The variable domain in full, with the rest retrieved from reference TRBV7-3 and TRBJ2-1, is GAGVSQTPSNKVTEKGKYVELRCDPISGHTALYWYRQSLGQGPEFLIYFQGTGAADDSGLPNDRFFAVRPEGSVSTLKIQRTERGDSAVYLCASSLVERGGPYNEQFFGPGTRLTVL.